This T cell receptor beta chain was captured by sequencing in a study of blood T cell repertoires in COVID-19. Study-wide background: The origin of the acute and convalescent COVID-19 samples was the United States, Italy and Spain.

Germline lookup yields CDR1 MNHEY and CDR2 SVGAGI. With 5 bases clipped from V and 5 bases from J, the junction kept 3 bases outside the gene matches. The CDR3 has 13 amino acids. Those enrolled in Seattle joined during active infection and were followed longitudinally afterward. In the study's own analysis: Reference gene primers were amplified, and this amplification served to estimate nucleated cell counts. Clones were sequenced by immunoSEQ multiplex PCR, and TCRdb holds only the in-frame ones, with some missing. The D gene and trimming were derived from the DNA, and the V and J assignments and clone size from that table. The sample has about 240,000 clones, approximately 85% seen once.

The V gene is TRBV6-5, the J gene TRBJ1-2, with 9 nucleotides matching TRBD1. The receptor's source is a woman of 80 years or more with COVID-19, enrolled during active disease. Source material: peripheral blood. For the CDR3, the DNA is TGTGCCAGCAGTCGGACAGGGGCGTATGGCTACACCTTC. Its translation: CASSRTGAYGYTF.